These 16 T cell receptor beta chains originate from one sample sequenced in a study of T-cell memory formation after mild COVID-19 (dated by TCRdb to about 2021). To prepare the library, 5' RACE was applied. Data came from an Illumina NovaSeq 6000. TCRdb reworked the public reads: Q25 trimming with fastp, MiXCR clone assembly, productive beta chains retained. For every CDR3 protein sequence, its rows merge into one entry that carries the most common genes and DNA. The sample table shows about 250,000 distinct CDR3 sequences, and roughly 15% are seen once. The ten largest clonotypes hold less than 2.5% of the sample. The source material was PBMCs or a T cell subset sorted from them (not recorded which). The receptors originated from an adult woman who had mild COVID-19 (a few samples of this study predate the infection). The sample titles of this study are shuffled in the database, so cell type and time point are left out; the donor was told from shared clones.

This clonotype was observed a handful of times. The chain couples TRBV18 to TRBJ2-3; no firm D call. This CDR3 comprises 15 residues. Trimming stripped 1 base from V and 6 bases from J, with 14 bases between. The germline V gene encodes CDR1 KGHSH and CDR2 LQKENI. CDR3 loop: CASSPHKAVSDTQYF. CDR3 bases: TGTGCCAGCTCACCACATAAGGCAGTTTCGGATACGCAGTATTTT.

The genes are TRBV20-1 and TRBJ1-2; no reliable D call. Germline assignment: CDR1 DFQATT and CDR2 SNEGSKA (reference sequence). The CDR3 consists of 12 residues. Trimming pared 1 base from V and 6 bases from J, leaving 9 bases between. CDR3: CSARAIGDGYTF. Here the CDR3 DNA reads TGCAGTGCTAGAGCGATCGGAGATGGCTACACCTTC.

In nucleotides, the CDR3 is TGTGCCAGCAGCAAAGGTCGCATGAACACTGAAGCTTTCTTT. Encoded protein: CASSKGRMNTEAFF. V is TRBV21-1 and J is TRBJ1-1. TRBV21-1 is flagged as a pseudogene. CDR3 length: 14 residues.

The chain is built from TRBV11-3 and TRBJ2-7; D ambiguous. CDR3 length: 14 residues. Germline CDR1 and CDR2: SGHNT and YENEEA. V lost 5 bases, J lost 2 bases, and 13 bases lay in between. The CDR3 DNA follows: TGTGCCAGCAGCAGCCCCCAGTTACCCTACGAGCAGTACTTC. Translation: CASSSPQLPYEQYF.

This chain uses TRBV20-1 with TRBJ2-7; 9 nucleotides match TRBD1. With 3 bases clipped from V and 2 bases from J, the junction kept 8 bases outside the gene matches. Germline CDR1 and CDR2: DFQATT and SNEGSKA (reference sequence). CDR3 size: 15 residues. CDR3 sequence (DNA): TGCAGTGCTAGCCCCGGGACAGGGAAGACCTACGAGCAGTACTTC. Its translation: CSASPGTGKTYEQYF.

This clonotype turned up a few times. The CDR3 loop reads CASSQAGAHFLHQPQHF. The CDR3 DNA sequence: TGCGCCAGCAGCCAAGCGGGGGCCCACTTCCTACATCAGCCCCAGCATTTT. The gene calls are TRBV4-1 and TRBJ1-5, with D possibly TRBD1 on 6 matching bases. The CDR3 length is 17 residues. V gave up 1 base and J gave up 5 bases, with 18 bases separating them. Germline lookup yields CDR1 MGHRA and CDR2 YSYEKL.

J is TRBJ2-1 and V is TRBV9; 7 nucleotides line up with TRBD2. The CDR3 totals 16 residues. Germline V gene sequence: CDR1 SGDLS, CDR2 YYNGEE. J lost 4 bases, V lost 3 bases, and 10 bases had no gene match. The CDR3 here is CASSDGDYLGYNEQFF. The DNA of the CDR3 is TGTGCCAGCAGCGACGGGGACTACCTGGGGTACAATGAGCAGTTCTTC.

This chain joins TRBV5-5 and TRBJ1-5; no clear D. This CDR3 contains 12 residues. From germline, CDR1 is SGHKS and CDR2 YYEKEE (reference sequence). Trimming left V 3 bases short and J 5 bases short, with 6 bases between. CDR3 protein: CASSSRDQPQHF. Written as DNA, the CDR3 is TGTGCCAGCAGCTCGAGGGATCAGCCCCAGCATTTT.

The chain couples TRBV16 to TRBJ2-7; D not certain. This CDR3 has 15 residues. Per germline, CDR1 KGHSY and CDR2 FQNENV. The V end was cut by 0 bases, the J end by 6 bases, with 15 bases between. For the CDR3, the DNA is TGTGCCAGCAGCCAATCGGGAAACAAACGGTCCGAGCAGTACTTC. Translation gives CASSQSGNKRSEQYF.

There are a few counts of this clonotype. The J gene is TRBJ2-5, the V gene TRBV7-2, with 7 bases fitting TRBD2. There are 16 residues in the CDR3. V lost 0 bases to trimming and J lost 4 bases; unmatched junction nucleotides: 8. Germline values: CDR1 SGHTA, CDR2 FQGNSA. The CDR3 loop reads CASSLAGGRGGETQYF. As DNA, the CDR3 is TGTGCCAGCAGCTTAGCAGGTGGGAGGGGCGGAGAGACCCAGTACTTC. The full variable domain, completed using reference TRBV7-2 and TRBJ2-5, is GAGVSQSPSNKVTEKGKDVELRCDPISGHTALYWYRQSLGQGLEFLIYFQGNSAPDKSGLPSDRFSAERTGGSVSTLTIQRTQQEDSAVYLCASSLAGGRGGETQYFGPGTRLLVL.

The rearrangement links TRBV12-3 or TRBV12-4 to TRBJ1-2; 10 bases line up with TRBD1. This CDR3 comprises 16 residues. The V gene end was trimmed by 1 base and the J gene end by 3 bases; junction bases not matched to a gene: 5. Here the CDR3 DNA reads TGTGCCAGCAGTTTAGGGGGAGGACAGGGGGACTATGGCTACACCTTC. This sequence encodes CASSLGGGQGDYGYTF.

Concerning this clonotype itself: An end of the junction differs from the germline gene, which may be a read error. The V gene is TRBV7-8, the J gene TRBJ2-3, with 10 positions matching TRBD1. Germline V gene sequence: CDR1 SGHVS, CDR2 FQNEAQ. The CDR3 is 17 residues long. The CDR3 DNA reads TGTGCCAGCAGCTTAGGGTCTGGGACAGGGGACACATATACGCAGTATTTT. Residues: CASSLGSGTGDTYTQYF.

CDR3 loop: CASSKAGLEAFF. The CDR3 DNA reads as TGTGCCAGCAGCAAGGCAGGGCTTGAAGCTTTCTTT. The chain carries TRBV14 and TRBJ1-1; D is perhaps TRBD1 (5 bases). CDR3 length: 12 amino acids. Trimming pared 5 bases from V and 7 bases from J, leaving 11 bases between. Germline assignment: CDR1 SGHDN and CDR2 FVKESK. Filled out from reference TRBV14 and TRBJ1-1, the complete variable domain reads EAGVTQFPSHSVIEKGQTVTLRCDPISGHDNLYWYRRVMGKEIKFLLHFVKESKQDESGMPNNRFLAERTGGTYSTLKVQPAELEDSGVYFCASSKAGLEAFFGQGTRLTVV.

This clonotype was seen a handful of times. This chain's CDR3 is CASSLSTASYNEQFF. CDR3 DNA: TGTGCCAGCAGCCTATCTACCGCATCCTACAATGAGCAGTTCTTC. This chain connects TRBV11-2 to TRBJ2-1; no definite D call. Deletions cut 5 bases from V and 1 base from J, with 12 bases between. This CDR3 is 15 amino acids long. CDR1 is SGHAT and CDR2 is FQNNGV in the germline V gene. Using reference TRBV11-2 and TRBJ2-1 for the parts outside the CDR3, the full variable domain is EAGVAQSPRYKIIEKRQSVAFWCNPISGHATLYWYQQILGQGPKLLIQFQNNGVVDDSQLPKDRFSAERLKGVDSTLKIQPAKLEDSAVYLCASSLSTASYNEQFFGPGTRLTVL.

This clonotype was observed at least ten times. As DNA, the CDR3 is TGCAGTGCTAGAGATACCCCGGGACAGGGTCTTTTTAACATTCAGTACTTC. It encodes CSARDTPGQGLFNIQYF. J is TRBJ2-4 and V is TRBV20-1; TRBD1 aligns across 9 bases. Germline lookup yields CDR1 DFQATT and CDR2 SNEGSKA (reference sequence). This CDR3 comprises 17 residues. The J segment lost 7 bases and the V segment lost 0 bases, leaving 13 bases of the junction unmatched.

The chain joins TRBV7-3 to TRBJ2-2; 7 bases align to TRBD2. CDR1 is SGHTA, CDR2 FQGTGA, per germline. The ends lost 5 bases at V and 6 bases at J; junction bases unmatched: 6. The CDR3 consists of 14 residues. CDR3 coding DNA: TGTGCCAGCAGCCCTCAGACTAGCCCCGGGGAGCTGTTTTTT. Its translation is CASSPQTSPGELFF. Together with reference TRBV7-3 and TRBJ2-2, the CDR3 gives the full variable domain: GAGVSQTPSNKVTEKGKYVELRCDPISGHTALYWYRQSLGQGPEFLIYFQGTGAADDSGLPNDRFFAVRPEGSVSTLKIQRTERGDSAVYLCASSPQTSPGELFFGEGSRLTVL.